A single sample gave rise to the 17 T cell receptor beta chains below, sequenced in a study of shared clonotypes between healthy human individuals. This table comes from immunoSEQ multiplex PCR, and its TCRdb copy is limited to in-frame clones, with some not included. The profile shows about 960,000 clones, 60% to 85% of them singletons. The specimen was memory CD4+ T cells sorted from blood. Subset meaning: CD45RA-negative fraction. These receptor sequences come from a young man in good health.

Of note for this clone: One end of the junction varies from germline; a read error may be responsible. This rearrangement joins TRBV7-2 to TRBJ2-2; maybe TRBD2 (7 bases). Germline CDR1 and CDR2: SGHTA and FQGNSA. The CDR3 sequence is 17 residues long. The CDR3 protein is CASSLGSGGANTGELFF. CDR3 in DNA: TGTGCCAGCAGTTTAGGATCGGGGGGCGCGAACACCGGGGAGCTGTTTTTT.

In its sample, this clone was seen once. The gene calls are TRBV28 and TRBJ1-3; D is unclear. Germline loops: CDR1 MDHEN, CDR2 SYDVKM. This CDR3 comprises 14 residues. The ends were cut back, 2 bases at V and 0 bases at J, with 5 bases in the middle. The CDR3 sequence: CASSLINSGNTIYF. CDR3 coding DNA: TGTGCCAGCAGTTTAATAAACTCTGGAAACACCATATATTTT.

About this clone itself: This specimen includes other DNA sequences encoding the same CDR3. CDR3 loop: CASSLGGSGANVLTF. CDR3 DNA: TGTGCCAGCAGTTTAGGGGGGTCTGGGGCCAACGTCCTGACTTTC. The rearrangement links TRBV28 to TRBJ2-6, with D perhaps TRBD2 (6 bases). This CDR3 comprises 15 residues. Germline CDR1 is MDHEN and CDR2 is SYDVKM. The V end lost 2 bases, the J end lost 1 base, and 6 bases lay between the germline ends.

V is TRBV11-2 and J is TRBJ2-1, with 16 positions matching TRBD2. There are 16 residues in the CDR3. Germline-derived CDR1 and CDR2 are SGHAT and FQNNGV. V dropped 5 bases and J dropped 10; count of bases not matched to a gene: 8. In DNA, the CDR3 is TGTGCCAGCAGCCCTATGGGACTAGCGGGAGGGGGGGAGCAGTTCTTC. Translating it yields CASSPMGLAGGGEQFF. Together with reference TRBV11-2 and TRBJ2-1, the CDR3 gives the full variable domain: EAGVAQSPRYKIIEKRQSVAFWCNPISGHATLYWYQQILGQGPKLLIQFQNNGVVDDSQLPKDRFSAERLKGVDSTLKIQPAKLEDSAVYLCASSPMGLAGGGEQFFGPGTRLTVL.

This sequence joins TRBV27 and TRBJ1-5, with a weak D call TRBD1 (5 bases). This CDR3 contains 15 residues. The V and J ends lost 2 bases and 1 base respectively, with 9 bases between them. Germline V gene lookup returns CDR1 MNHEY and CDR2 SMNVEV (reference sequence). DNA of the CDR3: TGTGCCAGCAGTTTAGCGAGACAGAGCAATCAGCCCCAGCATTTT. Translating it yields CASSLARQSNQPQHF.

This sequence joins TRBV29-1 and TRBJ2-2; TRBD1 matches 7 bases. After removal of 5 bases from V and 4 bases from J, the junction contained 7 bases not matched to a gene. The CDR3 is 14 residues long. Germline V gives CDR1 SQVTM, CDR2 ANQGSEA. The CDR3 region has the DNA TGCAGCGTTCGGAGACAGGGTCGCACCGGGGAGCTGTTTTTT. Translated, it gives CSVRRQGRTGELFF.

Regarding this clone: The same CDR3 also results from other DNA sequences found in this sample. This chain joins TRBV19 and TRBJ1-6, with D unclear. The CDR3 has 12 amino acids. Germline V gene data show CDR1 as LNHDA and CDR2 as SQIVND (reference sequence). V lost 5 bases, J lost 7 bases, and 6 bases lay in between. The CDR3 loop reads CASSERNSPLHF. The CDR3 region has the DNA TGTGCCAGTAGTGAACGAAATTCACCCCTCCACTTT.

For this clone: Other nucleotide sequences from this sample produce the same CDR3. CDR3 bases: TGCGCCAGCAGCTTGGTCGGTGGCTATAATTCACCCCTCCACTTT. As protein: CASSLVGGYNSPLHF. The chain uses TRBV5-1 and TRBJ1-6, with no clear D. The V and J ends lost 0 bases and 3 bases respectively, with 7 bases between them. The germline gives CDR1 SGHRS, CDR2 YFSETQ. CDR3 length: 15 amino acids.

Details on this clone: Within the sample, other DNA sequences also encode this same CDR3. The chain's CDR3 is CASSLWGSGNTIYF. The CDR3 region has the DNA TGTGCCAGCAGTTTATGGGGAAGTGGAAACACCATATATTTT. The chain combines TRBV2 with TRBJ1-3; D not certain. The CDR3 length is 14 residues. Germline CDR1 is SNHLY and CDR2 is FYNNEI. Trimming stripped 5 bases from V and 3 bases from J, with 11 bases between.

The chain employs TRBV5-4 and TRBJ1-2; no definite D call. V dropped 5 bases and J dropped 8 bases, with 22 bases sitting between them. There are 15 residues in the CDR3. Germline V CDR1 and CDR2: SGHNT, YYREEE (reference sequence). CDR3: CASRPDASTLGGYTF. The CDR3 nucleotides are TGTGCCAGCAGACCTGACGCCAGTACCCTGGGGGGCTACACCTTC.

The rearrangement uses TRBV10-3 and TRBJ1-1, with D possibly matching TRBD1 (6 bases). This CDR3 contains 13 residues. The germline gives CDR1 ENHRY, CDR2 SYGVKD. Between the trimmed V and J ends, which lost 8 bases and 7 bases, there was a span of 17 bases. CDR3: CAIQQGKGVEAFF. The CDR3 DNA reads as TGTGCCATCCAACAGGGTAAAGGAGTTGAAGCTTTCTTT.

This clone came up once. Other nucleotide sequences in the sample specify the same CDR3. J is TRBJ2-7 and V is TRBV18; D ambiguous. The CDR3 runs to 14 residues. Germline V gene sequence: CDR1 KGHSH, CDR2 LQKENI. The ends were cut back, 3 bases at V and 0 bases at J, with 9 bases in the middle. CDR3 region: CASSPSRSSYEQYF. Here the CDR3 DNA reads TGTGCCAGCTCACCCTCTAGGAGCTCCTACGAGCAGTACTTC.

The count of this clone is one. The rearrangement links TRBV29-1 to TRBJ1-1; TRBD1 might be the D (5 bases). The CDR3 sequence is 13 residues long. The ends were cut back, 2 bases at V and 10 bases at J, with 17 bases in the middle. From germline, CDR1 is SQVTM and CDR2 ANQGSEA. The DNA of the CDR3 is TGCAGCGTTGAACCCGGAGGGACGAGAGCAGCTTTCTTT. Translation: CSVEPGGTRAAFF.

This chain connects TRBV10-3 to TRBJ2-7; possibly TRBD1 for D (6 bases). V was shortened by 1 base and J by 1 base, with 17 bases between the two germline ends. This CDR3 is 17 amino acids long. Germline values: CDR1 ENHRY, CDR2 SYGVKD. CDR3: CAISEYVRQGRSYEQYF. In DNA, the CDR3 is TGTGCCATCAGTGAGTACGTAAGGCAGGGGCGGTCCTACGAGCAGTACTTC.

The J gene is TRBJ2-1, the V gene TRBV7-9; D unresolved. The CDR3 extends over 12 amino acids. Between the trimmed V and J ends, which lost 7 bases and 11 bases, there was a span of 15 bases. CDR1 and CDR2 from the germline V gene are SEHNR and FQNEAQ (reference sequence). In DNA, the CDR3 is TGTGCCAGCATCTTTAATCAGCCGAAGCAGTTCTTC. Translation: CASIFNQPKQFF.

The chain employs TRBV5-1 and TRBJ2-3; D is undetermined. Trimming removed 7 bases at V and 4 bases at J, with 13 bases between. Germline V gene lookup returns CDR1 SGHRS and CDR2 YFSETQ. The CDR3 covers 13 residues. The chain's CDR3 is CASARSWSDTQYF. CDR3 nucleotide sequence: TGCGCCAGCGCCCGCTCTTGGTCAGATACGCAGTATTTT. The whole variable domain, filled in from reference TRBV5-1 and TRBJ2-3, reads KAGVTQTPRYLIKTRGQQVTLSCSPISGHRSVSWYQQTPGQGLQFLFEYFSETQRNKGNFPGRFSGRQFSNSRSEMNVSTLELGDSALYLCASARSWSDTQYFGPGTRLTVL.

The V and J genes are TRBV5-1 and TRBJ2-1; no clear D. The CDR3 sequence is 16 residues long. The germline V gene has CDR1 SGHRS and CDR2 YFSETQ. V lost 0 bases and J 6 bases, leaving 16 bases between the germline ends. The CDR3 reads CASSLAPGSVTNEQFF. CDR3 sequence (DNA): TGCGCCAGCAGCTTGGCCCCAGGTAGTGTCACCAATGAGCAGTTCTTC.